The 15 T cell receptor beta chains given below trace back to one sample, sequenced in a study of vaccination and CD4 T cells after COVID-19 (dated 2022 in TCRdb). The treatment or condition label, as the study defines it: roughly ten-day PBMC culture with coronavirus spike peptide pools or control peptides (ViraFEST assay). Which antigens these TCRs recognize remains unknown. Library prep was done by PCR. The sequencer was an Illumina iSeq 100. DNA from cultured CD4+ T cells was subjected to TCR sequencing with the Oncomine TCR Beta short-read assay at the Johns Hopkins FTIC core. TCRdb handled the public reads itself, with Q25 trimming in fastp and clone calling in MiXCR, and kept productive beta chains. Merged by CDR3 protein, the rows form single entries marked with the most common genes and DNA. The table for this sample lists roughly 28,000 distinct CDR3 sequences; about two thirds of them were counted only once. Less than 20% of the sample is taken by the ten largest.

The source was CD4+ T cells from blood, cultured in vitro, collected after SARS-CoV-2 vaccination. The receptor source for this set is a human donor who received a COVID-19 vaccine.

The chain joins TRBV5-1 to TRBJ1-4; D uncertain. This CDR3 is built from 15 residues. V gave up 2 bases and J gave up 4 bases, with 12 bases separating them. Germline V gene sequence: CDR1 SGHRS, CDR2 YFSETQ. CDR3 sequence reads: CASSLNGVDNEKLFF. As DNA, the CDR3 is TGCGCCAGCAGCTTAAATGGGGTTGATAATGAAAAACTGTTTTTT.

The chain recombines TRBV7-3 with TRBJ2-3, with 8 bases identical to TRBD2. The ends lost 5 bases at V and 6 bases at J; junction bases unmatched: 4. Germline V gene sequence: CDR1 SGHTA, CDR2 FQGTGA. This CDR3 spans 13 amino acids. The DNA for the CDR3 is TGTGCCAGCAGCCCCGGGAGGGGGGATACGCAGTATTTT. Residues: CASSPGRGDTQYF.

The genes are TRBV19 and TRBJ2-3; D is possibly TRBD2 (6 bases). This CDR3 spans 15 amino acids. The germline CDR1 and CDR2 sequences are LNHDA and SQIVND (reference sequence). The V end lost 8 bases, the J end lost 2 bases, and 17 bases lay between the germline ends. The chain's CDR3 is CASGRSGVHTDTQYF. The CDR3 DNA sequence: TGTGCCAGTGGCCGGTCGGGGGTGCACACAGATACGCAGTATTTT. The full variable domain, its missing parts supplied by reference TRBV19 and TRBJ2-3, is DGGITQSPKYLFRKEGQNVTLSCEQNLNHDAMYWYRQDPGQGLRLIYYSQIVNDFQKGDIAEGYSVSREKKESFPLTVTSAQKNPTAFYLCASGRSGVHTDTQYFGPGTRLTVL.

The CDR3, as DNA: TGTGCCAGTAGTATACTAGCGGGGGGAATAAACACCGGGGAGCTGTTTTTT. Translated: CASSILAGGINTGELFF. V is TRBV19 and J is TRBJ2-2; 11 bases align to TRBD2. CDR1 is LNHDA, CDR2 SQIVND, per germline (reference sequence). J lost 2 bases, V lost 2 bases, and 4 bases had no gene match. The CDR3 is 17 residues long.

The rearrangement uses TRBV19 and TRBJ1-1; D not certain. In germline, CDR1 is LNHDA, CDR2 SQIVND (reference sequence). This CDR3 region has 12 residues. Trimming removed 2 bases from V and 6 bases from J, with 7 bases in between. Written as DNA, the CDR3 is TGTGCCAGTAGTATATTTGGTTCTGAAGCTTTCTTT. Translating gives CASSIFGSEAFF.

This clonotype was observed a few times. The chain uses TRBV5-1 and TRBJ2-3; D unresolved. There are 11 residues in the CDR3. The V gene's germline CDR1 is SGHRS and CDR2 YFSETQ. Trimming took 1 base from V and 7 from J, leaving 4 bases between them. The CDR3 DNA reads TGCGCCAGCAGCTTGTCTAATACGCAGTATTTT. The encoded protein is CASSLSNTQYF.

V usage is TRBV7-2 and J usage is TRBJ1-1; D possibly corresponds to TRBD1 (5 bases). V lost 7 bases and J lost 1, with 19 bases in between. From germline, CDR1 is SGHTA and CDR2 FQGNSA. This CDR3 comprises 16 residues. This chain's CDR3 is CASNRDRPSRNTEAFF. DNA of the CDR3: TGTGCCAGCAATAGGGACCGACCGTCGAGGAACACTGAAGCTTTCTTT. The full variable domain, its missing parts supplied by reference TRBV7-2 and TRBJ1-1, is GAGVSQSPSNKVTEKGKDVELRCDPISGHTALYWYRQSLGQGLEFLIYFQGNSAPDKSGLPSDRFSAERTGGSVSTLTIQRTQQEDSAVYLCASNRDRPSRNTEAFFGQGTRLTVV.

This chain links TRBV20-1 with TRBJ2-5, with D tentatively TRBD2 (6 bases). The CDR3 contains 15 residues. CDR1 DFQATT and CDR2 SNEGSKA come from the germline V gene (reference sequence). Trimming took 3 bases from V and 1 from J, leaving 15 bases between them. The CDR3 DNA reads TGCAGTGCTAGTCGTCCGGGAGCTTTCCAAGAGACCCAGTACTTC. It encodes CSASRPGAFQETQYF.

This clonotype was found a few times. V usage is TRBV19 and J usage is TRBJ1-1, with 8 nucleotides matching TRBD1. The CDR3 loop spans 16 amino acids. Losses at the gene ends were 5 bases for V and 3 bases for J; bases not matched to a gene: 11. Germline loops: CDR1 LNHDA, CDR2 SQIVND (reference sequence). DNA for the CDR3: TGTGCCAGTAGTCAACCCTCCGGGACAGGACACACTGAAGCTTTCTTT. Its protein is CASSQPSGTGHTEAFF. The whole variable domain, remainder taken from reference TRBV19 and TRBJ1-1, is DGGITQSPKYLFRKEGQNVTLSCEQNLNHDAMYWYRQDPGQGLRLIYYSQIVNDFQKGDIAEGYSVSREKKESFPLTVTSAQKNPTAFYLCASSQPSGTGHTEAFFGQGTRLTVV.

CDR3 sequence reads: CASRGNTEAFF. CDR3 DNA sequence: TGTGCCAGTAGGGGGAACACTGAAGCTTTCTTT. This sequence joins TRBV19 and TRBJ1-1, with unresolved D. CDR1 is LNHDA and CDR2 is SQIVND in the germline V gene (reference sequence). The CDR3 loop spans 11 amino acids. V was trimmed by 6 bases and J by 1 base, leaving 3 bases between them. Filled out from reference TRBV19 and TRBJ1-1, the complete variable domain reads DGGITQSPKYLFRKEGQNVTLSCEQNLNHDAMYWYRQDPGQGLRLIYYSQIVNDFQKGDIAEGYSVSREKKESFPLTVTSAQKNPTAFYLCASRGNTEAFFGQGTRLTVV.

The chain employs TRBV19 and TRBJ1-1, with 7 bases lining up with TRBD1. V lost 5 bases, J lost 5 bases, and 5 bases stayed unmatched. CDR3 size: 13 residues. The germline CDR1 and CDR2 sequences are LNHDA and SQIVND (reference sequence). CDR3 sequence: CASSSDRDTEAFF. The CDR3, as DNA: TGTGCCAGTAGTTCCGACAGGGATACTGAAGCTTTCTTT.

The V call is TRBV15, the J call TRBJ1-5; D is unresolved. Germline V gene data show CDR1 as LNHNV and CDR2 as YYDKDF (reference sequence). V dropped 0 bases and J dropped 4 bases, with 1 base sitting between them. The CDR3 is 12 residues long. CDR3 in amino acids: CATSRDNQPQHF. CDR3 bases: TGTGCCACCAGCAGAGATAATCAGCCCCAGCATTTT.

The rearrangement uses TRBV12-3 or TRBV12-4 and TRBJ2-7, with D uncertain. V was trimmed by 5 bases and J by 4 bases, leaving 21 bases between them. The CDR3 is 16 amino acids. CDR3 sequence (DNA): TGTGCCAGCAGTCCCGTCAGATGGTCAACCCGATACGAGCAGTACTTC. The encoded protein is CASSPVRWSTRYEQYF.

This clonotype came up a few times. The chain employs TRBV6-1 and TRBJ1-6; the D is unclear. The CDR3 is made up of 13 amino acids. Trimming took 8 bases from V and 5 from J, leaving 10 bases between them. Germline CDR1 is MNHNS and CDR2 is SASEGT. This CDR3 reads CASLESNNSPLHF. The DNA of the CDR3 is TGTGCCAGCCTCGAATCCAATAATTCACCCCTCCACTTT.

The chain is built from TRBV5-1 and TRBJ1-1; D call uncertain. Trimming cost V 0 bases and J 3 bases, with 12 bases left between them. The germline gives CDR1 SGHRS, CDR2 YFSETQ. CDR3 size: 15 residues. The CDR3 sequence: CASSLVSGRDTEAFF. The CDR3 DNA reads as TGCGCCAGCAGCTTGGTTTCGGGGAGGGACACTGAAGCTTTCTTT.